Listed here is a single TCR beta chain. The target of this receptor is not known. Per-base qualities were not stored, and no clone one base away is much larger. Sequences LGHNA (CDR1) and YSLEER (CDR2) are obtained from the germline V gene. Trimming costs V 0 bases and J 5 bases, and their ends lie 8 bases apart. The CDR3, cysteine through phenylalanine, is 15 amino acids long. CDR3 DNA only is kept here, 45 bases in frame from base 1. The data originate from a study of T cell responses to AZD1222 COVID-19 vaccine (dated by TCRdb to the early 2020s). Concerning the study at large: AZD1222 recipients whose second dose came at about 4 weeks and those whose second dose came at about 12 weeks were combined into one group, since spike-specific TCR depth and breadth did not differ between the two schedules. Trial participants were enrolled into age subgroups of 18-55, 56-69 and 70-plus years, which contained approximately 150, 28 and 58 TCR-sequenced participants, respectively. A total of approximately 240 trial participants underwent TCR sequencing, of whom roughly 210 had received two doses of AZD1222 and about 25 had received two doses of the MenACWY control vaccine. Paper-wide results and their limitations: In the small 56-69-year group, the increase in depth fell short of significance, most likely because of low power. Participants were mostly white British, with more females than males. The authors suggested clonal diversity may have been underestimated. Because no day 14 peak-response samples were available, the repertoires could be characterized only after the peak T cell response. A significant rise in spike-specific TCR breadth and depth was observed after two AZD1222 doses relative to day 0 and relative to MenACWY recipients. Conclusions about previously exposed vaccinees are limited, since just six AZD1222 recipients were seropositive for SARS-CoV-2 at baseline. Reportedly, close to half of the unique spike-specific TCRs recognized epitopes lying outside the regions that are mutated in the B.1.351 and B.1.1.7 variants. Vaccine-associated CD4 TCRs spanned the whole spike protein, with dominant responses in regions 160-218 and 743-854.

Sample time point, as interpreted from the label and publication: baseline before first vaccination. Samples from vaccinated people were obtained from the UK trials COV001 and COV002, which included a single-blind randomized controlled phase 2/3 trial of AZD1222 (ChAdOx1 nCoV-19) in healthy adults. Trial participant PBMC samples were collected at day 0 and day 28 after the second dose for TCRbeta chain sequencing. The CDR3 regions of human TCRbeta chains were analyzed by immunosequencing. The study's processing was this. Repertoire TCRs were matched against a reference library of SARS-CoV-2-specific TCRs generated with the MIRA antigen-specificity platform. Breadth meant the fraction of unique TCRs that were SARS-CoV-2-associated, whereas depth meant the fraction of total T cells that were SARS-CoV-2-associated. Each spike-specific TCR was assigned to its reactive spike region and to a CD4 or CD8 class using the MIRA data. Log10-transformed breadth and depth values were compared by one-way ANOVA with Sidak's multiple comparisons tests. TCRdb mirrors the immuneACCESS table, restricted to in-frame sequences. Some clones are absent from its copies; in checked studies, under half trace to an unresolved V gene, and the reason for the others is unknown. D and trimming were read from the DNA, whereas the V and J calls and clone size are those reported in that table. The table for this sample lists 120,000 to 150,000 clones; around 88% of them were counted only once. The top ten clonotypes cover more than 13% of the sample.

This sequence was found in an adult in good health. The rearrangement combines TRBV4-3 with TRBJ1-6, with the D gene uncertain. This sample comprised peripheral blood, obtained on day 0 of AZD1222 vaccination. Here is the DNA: TGCGCCAGCAGCCAAGATGGCCACAATAATTCACCCCTCCACTTT. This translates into CASSQDGHNNSPLHF.